One sample yielded the 2 T cell receptor beta chains listed below, sequenced in a study of T cell responses to AZD1222 COVID-19 vaccine. The repertoire was sequenced with immunoSEQ multiplex PCR; TCRdb's copy has only in-frame clones and lacks some. The table shows around 150,000 clones, with 94% occurring only once. Here the sequenced sample was peripheral blood, taken 28 days after the second AZD1222 dose. All receptors come from an adult who received the AZD1222 COVID-19 vaccine.

Only one count was recorded for this clone. V and J are TRBV29-1 and TRBJ1-2; 9 bases are shared with TRBD1. CDR1 SQVTM and CDR2 ANQGSEA come from the germline V gene. V dropped 6 bases and J dropped 4; count of bases not matched to a gene: 6. The CDR3 is made up of 13 amino acids. This chain's CDR3 is CSVLDRGGYGYTF. In DNA form, the CDR3 reads TGCAGCGTCCTAGACAGGGGGGGCTATGGCTACACCTTC.

This chain joins TRBV5-1 and TRBJ2-5; D uncertain. Germline values: CDR1 SGHRS, CDR2 YFSETQ. This CDR3 has 12 amino acids. Trimming removed 5 bases from V and 4 bases from J, with 9 bases in between. CDR3 nucleotides: TGCGCCAGCAGGGTTGCCTCAGAGACCCAGTACTTC. Its protein product is CASRVASETQYF.